These 18 T cell receptor beta chains were sequenced from one sample in a study of post-analysis software for immune sequencing data. Sequencing libraries made from TCR beta cDNA carried unique molecular identifiers. Via MiXCR, TCRdb re-called the PCR reads, giving one row per CDR3 protein. This repertoire shows around 150,000 distinct CDR3 sequences, around 34% found once; its top ten account for under 30%. This specimen consisted of blood, obtained after autologous hematopoietic stem cell transplantation. Source of these receptors: a girl aged 5-17 years with multiple sclerosis.

V gene TRBV18 combines with J gene TRBJ2-3; 10 positions match TRBD2. J was trimmed by 5 bases and V by 4 bases; bases with no gene match: 3. Germline CDR1 is KGHSH and CDR2 is LQKENI. The CDR3 is made up of 14 amino acids. CDR3 amino acids: CASSLASGRDTQYF. DNA for the CDR3: TGTGCCAGCTCACTCGCTAGCGGGAGAGATACGCAGTATTTT.

The chain uses TRBV20-1 and TRBJ1-6, with a weak D call TRBD1 (6 bases). Deletions cut 3 bases from V and 10 bases from J, with 16 bases between. The germline V gene encodes CDR1 DFQATT and CDR2 SNEGSKA (reference sequence). The CDR3 is 14 residues long. The CDR3 DNA sequence: TGCAGTGCTAGGGGGGAGGAAGGGGGGTCACCCCTCCACTTT. Its protein is CSARGEEGGSPLHF.

V is TRBV20-1 and J is TRBJ2-5; TRBD1 matches at 9 bases. The J call may be mistaken, given a closer DNA end match to TRBJ2-7. Germline CDR1 DFQATT, CDR2 SNEGSKA (reference sequence). The CDR3 has 15 amino acids. The CDR3 spells CSAYFSGTGTYEQYF. In DNA form, the CDR3 reads TGCAGTGCTTATTTTTCCGGGACAGGGACGTACGAGCAGTACTTC.

A few counts support this clonotype. This chain joins TRBV14 and TRBJ2-5; 11 nucleotides agree with TRBD2. The germline gives CDR1 SGHDN, CDR2 FVKESK. This CDR3 contains 17 residues. Trimming at V came to 0 bases and at J to 0 bases, leaving 3 bases not matched to a gene. CDR3 amino acids: CASSQERLAGHQETQYF. The DNA for the CDR3 is TGTGCCAGCAGCCAAGAAAGACTAGCGGGACACCAAGAGACCCAGTACTTC.

This clonotype was picked up a small number of times. V usage is TRBV4-1 and J usage is TRBJ2-1; tentative D call: TRBD2 (6 bases). The germline V gene has CDR1 MGHRA and CDR2 YSYEKL. With 2 bases removed from V and 1 base from J, the gap between germline ends came to 12 bases. The CDR3 length is 16 residues. The CDR3 loop reads CASSQPGLPSYNEQFF. CDR3 nucleotides: TGCGCCAGCAGCCAACCAGGACTACCTTCCTACAATGAGCAGTTCTTC.

This clonotype was counted only a few times. This chain joins TRBV6-1 and TRBJ1-2; D is ambiguous. CDR3 length: 15 residues. The V gene lost 0 bases and the J gene lost 0 bases, with 8 bases spanning the gap. CDR1 MNHNS and CDR2 SASEGT come from the germline V gene. The CDR3 nucleotides are TGTGCCAGCAGTGAAGCGCCGGGAGCTAACTATGGCTACACCTTC. Translated: CASSEAPGANYGYTF.

The chain joins TRBV7-6 to TRBJ1-4; TRBD1 might be the D (6 bases). The ends were cut back, 0 bases at V and 8 bases at J, with 13 bases in the middle. Germline CDR1 reads SGHVS; CDR2 reads FNYEAQ. The CDR3 is 15 amino acids. This CDR3 is CASSLADRPGEKLFF. CDR3 sequence (DNA): TGTGCCAGCAGCTTAGCCGACAGGCCCGGGGAAAAACTGTTTTTT. The whole variable domain, filled in from reference TRBV7-6 and TRBJ1-4, reads GAGVSQSPRYKVTKRGQDVALRCDPISGHVSLYWYRQALGQGPEFLTYFNYEAQQDKSGLPNDRFSAERPEGSISTLTIQRTEQRDSAMYRCASSLADRPGEKLFFGSGTQLSVL.

At least ten counts were recorded for this clonotype. The genes are TRBV20-1 and TRBJ2-7; D not resolved. Germline lookup yields CDR1 DFQATT and CDR2 SNEGSKA (reference sequence). This CDR3 comprises 11 residues. Deletions cut 5 bases from V and 4 bases from J, with 9 bases between. CDR3 DNA sequence: TGCAGTGCTTTTTCCCGATACGAGCAGTACTTC. This encodes CSAFSRYEQYF.

The chain links TRBV5-1 to TRBJ2-7; D gene unclear. Germline CDR1 and CDR2: SGHRS and YFSETQ. The CDR3 spans 12 residues. With 5 bases removed from V and 5 bases from J, the gap between germline ends came to 11 bases. CDR3 sequence (DNA): TGCGCCAGCAGTTTCGACTTGAACGAGCAGTACTTC. It translates to CASSFDLNEQYF.

The rearrangement uses TRBV6-1 and TRBJ2-1; 15 bases map to TRBD2. CDR3 length: 17 residues. Per germline, CDR1 MNHNS and CDR2 SASEGT. V shed 4 bases, J shed 5 bases, and the junction held 6 bases outside the gene matches. In nucleotides, the CDR3 is TGTGCCAGCAGTGCAGGACTAGCGGGGGGGCCCCACAATGAGCAGTTCTTC. Its translation: CASSAGLAGGPHNEQFF.

This clonotype was counted a single time. The genes are TRBV7-2 and TRBJ1-5; possibly TRBD1 for D (6 bases). The V gene lost 2 bases and the J gene lost 2 bases, with 10 bases spanning the gap. Germline V gene sequence: CDR1 SGHTA, CDR2 FQGNSA. There are 15 residues in the CDR3. The CDR3 protein is CASSLSGARNQPQHF. The CDR3 DNA follows: TGTGCCAGCAGCTTATCAGGGGCCCGCAATCAGCCCCAGCATTTT.

In the case of this clonotype: The germline gene is not matched at one end of the junction; a read error may be the cause. This chain joins TRBV5-1 and TRBJ1-2; D ambiguous. The CDR3 length is 12 residues. Germline V gives CDR1 SGHRS, CDR2 YFSETQ. In nucleotides, the CDR3 is TGCACCAGCAGCTGGGCCGACTATGGCTACACCTTC. It codes for CTSSWADYGYTF.

J is TRBJ2-7 and V is TRBV20-1; 8 nucleotides match TRBD2. Near its end, the DNA agrees better with TRBJ2-5, so the J call may be wrong. The CDR3 covers 14 residues. CDR1 DFQATT and CDR2 SNEGSKA come from the germline V gene (reference sequence). CDR3 nucleotides: TGCAGTGCTCAGGCTGGACTAGCTTGGGAGACCCAGTACTTC. Translated, it gives CSAQAGLAWETQYF.

The sample holds many counts of this clonotype. J is TRBJ1-5 and V is TRBV4-2; 8 nucleotides match TRBD1. Germline V CDR1 and CDR2: LGHNA, YNFKEQ. V dropped 0 bases and J dropped 1; count of bases not matched to a gene: 2. The CDR3 is 16 residues long. CDR3 sequence (DNA): TGTGCCAGCAGCCAAGATCCAGGGGGCAGCAATCAGCCCCAGCATTTT. This translates into CASSQDPGGSNQPQHF.

There are a few counts of this clonotype. The chain employs TRBV29-1 and TRBJ1-1; 8 bases fit TRBD1. Germline CDR1 SQVTM, CDR2 ANQGSEA. The CDR3 runs to 12 residues. Unmatched junction bases numbered 1, after V lost 2 bases and J lost 5 bases. The CDR3: CSVEQGATEAFF. As DNA, the CDR3 is TGCAGCGTTGAACAGGGGGCAACTGAAGCTTTCTTT.

The chain couples TRBV18 to TRBJ2-7; the match to TRBD1 covers 9 bases. This CDR3 region has 14 residues. V was clipped by 2 bases and J by 3 bases; unmatched bases: 2. Germline CDR1 is KGHSH and CDR2 is LQKENI. The CDR3 bases are TGTGCCAGCTCACCAAGGGACAGGGTCTACGAGCAGTACTTC. It yields the protein CASSPRDRVYEQYF.

The V and J genes are TRBV15 and TRBJ2-3, with 7 nucleotides matching TRBD2. Germline assignment: CDR1 LNHNV and CDR2 YYDKDF (reference sequence). The CDR3 has 18 amino acids. Trimming removed 0 bases from V and 4 bases from J; junction bases left unmatched: 13. DNA for the CDR3: TGTGCCACCAGCAGAGATTGGCCCGGGGCCCGGGGGGCAGATACGCAGTATTTT. This encodes CATSRDWPGARGADTQYF.

Only a few counts were recorded for this clonotype. The V call is TRBV29-1, the J call TRBJ2-7, with 11 positions matching TRBD2. CDR3 length equals 14 residues. CDR1 is SQVTM, CDR2 ANQGSEA, per germline. The trim removed 5 bases at V and 3 bases at J, leaving 6 bases unmatched. This chain's CDR3 is CSVISGRDLYEQYF. CDR3 DNA sequence: TGCAGCGTTATTAGCGGGAGGGACCTCTACGAGCAGTACTTC.